Shown below are 29 T cell receptor beta chains from a single sample sequenced in a study of blood T cell repertoires in COVID-19. TCRdb's copy holds only in-frame clones and misses some; the assay was immunoSEQ multiplex PCR. This repertoire shows over 130,000 clones, around 82% found once; its top ten account for roughly 3.9%. Material: PBMCs or T cells enriched from blood (not recorded which). The receptors come from a man in his fifties in a cohort exposed to, infected with or recovered from COVID-19 (not recorded which).

The rearrangement links TRBV6-1 to TRBJ1-5; no reliable D call. Looked up from germline, CDR1 is MNHNS and CDR2 is SASEGT. This CDR3 has 15 amino acids. Trimming cost V 3 bases and J 4 bases, with 13 bases left between them. In nucleotides, the CDR3 is TGTGCCAGCAGTGAGGAGCAGCTAAGGAATCAGCCCCAGCATTTT. Its protein product is CASSEEQLRNQPQHF.

This chain joins TRBV6-1 and TRBJ1-6; 7 nucleotides agree with TRBD1. The V gene end was trimmed by 4 bases and the J gene end by 5 bases; junction bases not matched to a gene: 8. The CDR3 extends over 16 amino acids. CDR1 MNHNS and CDR2 SASEGT come from the germline V gene. CDR3 in DNA: TGTGCCAGCAGTGGGGACATGACAGGGAATAATTCACCCCTCCACTTT. This sequence encodes CASSGDMTGNNSPLHF.

The genes are TRBV28 and TRBJ1-1, with 7 bases fitting TRBD1. The V gene end was trimmed by 6 bases and the J gene end by 3 bases; junction bases not matched to a gene: 4. Germline V CDR1 and CDR2: MDHEN, SYDVKM. The CDR3 has 13 amino acids. CDR3 amino acids: CASRPQGDTEAFF. The DNA for the CDR3 is TGTGCCAGCAGACCCCAGGGGGACACTGAAGCTTTCTTT.

The V gene is TRBV4-3, the J gene TRBJ2-1, with 9 bases identical to TRBD2. The CDR3 has 15 amino acids. The J segment lost 10 bases and the V segment lost 0 bases, leaving 7 bases of the junction unmatched. Germline assignment: CDR1 LGHNA and CDR2 YSLEER. The CDR3 is CASSQDLGGGAEQFF. The DNA of the CDR3 is TGCGCCAGCAGCCAAGATCTTGGCGGGGGGGCGGAGCAGTTCTTC.

This clone was counted a few times. The chain combines TRBV5-1 with TRBJ1-6; 10 bases are a match to TRBD1. The junction had 3 bases not matched to a gene; V was cut back by 4 bases and J by 8 bases. Per germline, CDR1 SGHRS and CDR2 YFSETQ. CDR3 length: 14 amino acids. The CDR3: CASSRGQGDSPLHF. CDR3 sequence (DNA): TGCGCCAGCAGCCGCGGACAGGGGGATTCACCCCTCCACTTT.

The chain is built from TRBV9 and TRBJ2-5; TRBD2 is a possible D gene (6 bases). Germline CDR1 SGDLS, CDR2 YYNGEE. V was shortened by 4 bases and J by 2 bases, with 18 bases between the two germline ends. The CDR3 sequence is 16 residues long. The CDR3 DNA sequence: TGTGCCAGCAGCCCTCGGAGGTCCGGGACTCAAGAGACCCAGTACTTC. Encoded protein: CASSPRRSGTQETQYF.

J is TRBJ1-6 and V is TRBV14; 10 bases fit TRBD1. The CDR3 length is 15 residues. Trimming removed 0 bases from V and 9 bases from J; junction bases left unmatched: 2. Germline V gene sequence: CDR1 SGHDN, CDR2 FVKESK. DNA for the CDR3: TGTGCCAGCAGCCAAGATGGGACAGGGGCTTCACCCCTCCACTTT. This encodes CASSQDGTGASPLHF.

V gene TRBV15 combines with J gene TRBJ2-5, with 12 bases lining up with TRBD2. CDR3 length: 17 residues. Germline assignment: CDR1 LNHNV and CDR2 YYDKDF (reference sequence). Unmatched junction bases numbered 9, after V lost 1 base and J lost 6 bases. The CDR3 spells CATSRVASGGARKTQYF. As DNA, the CDR3 is TGTGCCACCAGCAGAGTCGCTAGCGGGGGGGCCAGAAAGACCCAGTACTTC.

V usage is TRBV6-2 or TRBV6-3 and J usage is TRBJ2-7; D is unresolved. Trimming left V 6 bases short and J 2 bases short, with 8 bases between. This CDR3 is 12 amino acids long. Germline CDR1 reads MNHEY; CDR2 reads SVGEGT. In DNA form, the CDR3 reads TGTGCCAGCAGCGAAGAGACCTACGAGCAGTACTTC. Translating it yields CASSEETYEQYF.

The chain joins TRBV10-2 to TRBJ2-3; no clear D. The V end lost 4 bases, the J end lost 1 base, and 3 bases lay between the germline ends. The germline V gene has CDR1 WSHSY and CDR2 SAAADI. This CDR3 region has 12 residues. In DNA form, the CDR3 reads TGCGCCAGCAGTGCGGGCACAGATACGCAGTATTTT. As protein: CASSAGTDTQYF.

This chain uses TRBV7-9 with TRBJ2-7; the match to TRBD1 covers 9 bases. The V segment lost 8 bases and the J segment 6 bases; nucleotides outside the gene matches: 8. The length of the CDR3 is 13 residues. In germline, CDR1 is SEHNR, CDR2 FQNEAQ (reference sequence). DNA of the CDR3: TGTGCCAGCGGGGGGACAGGGAGCTTCGAGCAGTACTTC. As protein: CASGGTGSFEQYF.

The chain links TRBV7-9 to TRBJ2-5, with 9 bases matching TRBD2. Per germline, CDR1 SEHNR and CDR2 FQNEAQ (reference sequence). The CDR3 totals 17 residues. V shed 1 base, J shed 0 bases, and the junction held 6 bases outside the gene matches. The CDR3 spells CASSLGLAELYQETQYF. The CDR3, as DNA: TGTGCCAGCAGCTTAGGACTAGCGGAACTGTACCAAGAGACCCAGTACTTC.

The chain joins TRBV5-5 to TRBJ2-7, with D unresolved. The ends were cut back, 4 bases at V and 2 bases at J, with 10 bases in the middle. The germline CDR1 and CDR2 sequences are SGHKS and YYEKEE (reference sequence). The CDR3 loop spans 13 amino acids. CDR3 in amino acids: CASSHSLAYEQYF. CDR3 DNA sequence: TGTGCCAGCAGCCACAGCCTTGCCTACGAGCAGTACTTC.

The chain uses TRBV29-1 and TRBJ2-7; D unclear. The germline gives CDR1 SQVTM, CDR2 ANQGSEA. Trimming removed 4 bases from V and 4 bases from J, with 11 bases in between. The CDR3 runs to 12 residues. The CDR3 DNA reads as TGCAGCGTTGGAGGTTCTGTTTACGAGCAGTACTTC. Protein: CSVGGSVYEQYF.

The genes are TRBV2 and TRBJ2-3, with D tentatively TRBD1 (7 bases). The germline V and J ends were trimmed by 7 bases and 6 bases, with 14 bases remaining between them. Germline V lookup: CDR1 SNHLY, CDR2 FYNNEI. CDR3 length: 13 amino acids. DNA for the CDR3: TGTGCCAGCAAAGGAGGGGGCCGGGATACGCAGTATTTT. Its translation is CASKGGGRDTQYF.

The V and J genes are TRBV7-9 and TRBJ1-1; 9 bases fit TRBD1. J was trimmed by 2 bases and V by 5 bases; bases with no gene match: 12. The CDR3 loop spans 17 amino acids. The germline CDR1 and CDR2 sequences are SEHNR and FQNEAQ (reference sequence). The CDR3 loop reads CASSVLWGQGSNTEAFF. For the CDR3, the DNA is TGTGCCAGCAGCGTCCTCTGGGGACAGGGATCAAACACTGAAGCTTTCTTT.

The chain is built from TRBV3-1 (or the pseudogene TRBV3-2) and TRBJ1-2; D remains unclear. The germline V gene has CDR1 LGHDT and CDR2 YNNKEL (reference sequence). Trimming removed 3 bases at V and 0 bases at J, with 8 bases between. The CDR3 sequence is 14 residues long. The CDR3 DNA reads as TGTGCCAGCAGCCATCGGACTTCTAACTATGGCTACACCTTC. Translation: CASSHRTSNYGYTF.

The V and J genes are TRBV3-1 (or the pseudogene TRBV3-2) and TRBJ2-5, with 10 bases aligning to TRBD1. The V gene end was trimmed by 4 bases and the J gene end by 4 bases; junction bases not matched to a gene: 3. The CDR3 spans 14 residues. The germline V gene encodes CDR1 LGHDT and CDR2 YNNKEL (reference sequence). The chain's CDR3 is CASSLRDRGETQYF. In nucleotides, the CDR3 is TGTGCCAGCAGCCTCCGGGACAGGGGAGAGACCCAGTACTTC.

The rearrangement uses TRBV2 and TRBJ1-2, with 7 nucleotides matching TRBD1. V shed 4 bases, J shed 8 bases, and the junction held 10 bases outside the gene matches. Germline V CDR1 and CDR2: SNHLY, FYNNEI. This CDR3 comprises 14 residues. The CDR3 reads CASSGGTVLWGYTF. CDR3 DNA: TGTGCCAGCAGTGGGGGGACAGTCCTCTGGGGCTACACCTTC.

This chain links TRBV28 with TRBJ1-2; tentative D call: TRBD1 (6 bases). This CDR3 region has 13 residues. CDR1 and CDR2 from the germline V gene are MDHEN and SYDVKM. The V end was cut by 5 bases, the J end by 2 bases, with 9 bases between. CDR3 sequence (DNA): TGTGCCAGCAGTAGAGGACAGAACTATGGCTACACCTTC. Its protein product is CASSRGQNYGYTF.

The chain carries TRBV25-1 and TRBJ1-4; D is unclear. The CDR3 totals 13 residues. Germline CDR1 MGHDK, CDR2 SYGVNS. Trimming shortened V by 0 bases and J by 6 bases, and 5 bases separated the two germline ends. CDR3 DNA sequence: TGTGCCAGCAGTGAATACGGAGATGAAAAACTGTTTTTT. It translates to CASSEYGDEKLFF.

Only one count was recorded for this clone. The CDR3, as DNA: TGTGCCAGCAGTCAGACTGGGACAGGCCTACGCAATCAGCCCCAGCATTTT. The encoded protein is CASSQTGTGLRNQPQHF. The chain combines TRBV6-6 with TRBJ1-5, with 8 positions matching TRBD1. Germline V lookup: CDR1 MNHNY, CDR2 SVGAGI (reference sequence). The CDR3 is 17 residues long. With 5 bases clipped from V and 2 bases from J, the junction kept 11 bases outside the gene matches.

The rearrangement links TRBV2 to TRBJ1-5; no reliable D call. The CDR3 length is 12 residues. Germline V gives CDR1 SNHLY, CDR2 FYNNEI. V gave up 6 bases and J gave up 12 bases, with 15 bases separating them. The CDR3 reads CASSAESRVQHF. CDR3 in DNA: TGTGCCAGCAGCGCAGAATCTCGGGTCCAGCATTTT.

The chain combines TRBV7-9 with TRBJ1-2; D call uncertain. Germline V gene data show CDR1 as SEHNR and CDR2 as FQNEAQ (reference sequence). This CDR3 has 13 residues. The ends were cut back, 5 bases at V and 6 bases at J, with 13 bases in the middle. CDR3 sequence reads: CASSPRGAHGYTF. In nucleotides, the CDR3 is TGTGCCAGCAGCCCCCGGGGTGCCCATGGCTACACCTTC.

The chain has TRBV5-1 and TRBJ2-5; 14 positions agree with TRBD2. The CDR3 spans 15 residues. Germline CDR1 and CDR2: SGHRS and YFSETQ. The V and J ends lost 7 bases and 1 base, in that order; junction bases with no gene match: 3. CDR3 sequence: CASGGLAGAQETQYF. The DNA of the CDR3 is TGCGCCAGCGGGGGACTAGCGGGGGCCCAAGAGACCCAGTACTTC.

The chain joins TRBV5-5 to TRBJ1-1; D ambiguous. The CDR3 extends over 12 amino acids. V was cut by 3 bases and J by 8 bases, with 11 bases left in between. The germline CDR1 and CDR2 sequences are SGHKS and YYEKEE (reference sequence). CDR3 nucleotide sequence: TGTGCCAGCAGCTCCTTTACAGAAGAAGCTTTCTTT. Residues: CASSSFTEEAFF.

The chain uses TRBV18 and TRBJ1-3, with D tentatively TRBD1 (5 bases). V was cut by 5 bases and J by 2 bases, with 16 bases left in between. The CDR3 is made up of 16 amino acids. The germline CDR1 and CDR2 sequences are KGHSH and LQKENI. Here the CDR3 reads CASSAPQGPAGNTIYF. CDR3 DNA sequence: TGTGCCAGCTCAGCCCCCCAGGGTCCGGCTGGAAACACCATATATTTT.

The CDR3 sequence: CASSLGNRELYEQYF. DNA of the CDR3: TGTGCCAGCAGCTTAGGAAACAGGGAACTGTACGAGCAGTACTTC. This chain joins TRBV13 and TRBJ2-7, with a tentative D call TRBD1 (6 bases). V lost 0 bases, J lost 4 bases, and 13 bases lay in between. CDR1 is PRHDT, CDR2 FYEKMQ, per germline (reference sequence). The length of the CDR3 is 15 residues.

This chain joins TRBV2 and TRBJ2-3, with D unclear. Germline CDR1 is SNHLY and CDR2 is FYNNEI. The CDR3 extends over 14 amino acids. Trimming left V 7 bases short and J 1 base short, with 12 bases between. CDR3 sequence (DNA): TGTGCCAGCAATTATGGTCGGGGCACAGATACGCAGTATTTT. It yields the protein CASNYGRGTDTQYF.